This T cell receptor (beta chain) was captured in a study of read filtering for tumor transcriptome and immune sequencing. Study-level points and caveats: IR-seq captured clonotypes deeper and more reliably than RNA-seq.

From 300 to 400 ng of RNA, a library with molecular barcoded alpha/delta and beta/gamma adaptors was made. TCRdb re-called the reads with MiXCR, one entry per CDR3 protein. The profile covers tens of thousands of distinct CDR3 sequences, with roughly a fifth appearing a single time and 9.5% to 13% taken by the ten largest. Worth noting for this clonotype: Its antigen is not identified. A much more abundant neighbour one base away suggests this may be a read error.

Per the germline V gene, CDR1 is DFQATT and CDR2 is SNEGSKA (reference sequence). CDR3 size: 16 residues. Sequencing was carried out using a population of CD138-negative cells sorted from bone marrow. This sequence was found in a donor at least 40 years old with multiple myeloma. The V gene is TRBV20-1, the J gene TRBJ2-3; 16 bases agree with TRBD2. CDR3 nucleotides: TGCGGTGCTATCCCGGGACTAGCGGGAGGGACAGATACGCAGTATTTT. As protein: CGAIPGLAGGTDTQYF.